The clone carrying this T cell receptor (beta chain) has more than one count but fewer than ten. The entry originates in a study of T cells in Graves' hyperthyroidism and ophthalmopathy. V lost 0 bases and J 4 bases, leaving 7 bases between the germline ends. The V gene's germline CDR1 is LGHNA and CDR2 YSLEER. The CDR3 runs to 13 residues. TCR beta CDR3 sequences were amplified from RNA transcripts. A first-round RT-PCR of the TCR CDR3 used the HTBI primer set. TCRdb re-derived calls from the multiplex PCR reads in MiXCR, one entry per CDR3 protein. The sample consists of approximately 210,000 distinct CDR3 sequences, 15% to 20% of them appearing once.

The TCR was taken from a man aged 50 to 60 with Graves' hyperthyroidism. Sequencing was done on a sample of blood. The chain recombines TRBV4-3 with TRBJ2-7; D possibly corresponds to TRBD2 (5 bases). CDR3 residues: CASSQDREYEQYF. The CDR3 DNA reads TGCGCCAGCAGCCAAGATCGGGAATACGAGCAGTACTTC.